Detailed here is one TCR beta chain. Its antigen is unknown. V lost 4 bases to trimming and J lost 4 bases; unmatched junction nucleotides: 5. The CDR3 has 17 amino acids. CDR1 and CDR2 from the germline V gene are SGHTA and FQGTGA. Use of 60 Vbeta and 13 Jbeta primers characterized the PCR. Data came from immunoSEQ multiplex PCR; TCRdb stores just in-frame clones and leaves some out. The repertoire consists of 150,000 to 200,000 clones, with around three quarters occurring once and the leading ten covering 1.5% to 2%. This specimen comes from a study of cytomegalovirus exposure and HLA in healthy donors. Overall study context: Unique TCRs from HLA-typed donors, 70 million to 100 million of them, were held in an early data release. Study-wide points: TCR beta chain V- and J-gene trimming was linked, in a later analysis, to a missense variant in DCLRE1C. Associated with cytomegalovirus, according to the listing, were some 150 TCR beta chains. Reports credit the classifier with highly specific, highly sensitive diagnosis of cytomegalovirus status.

Sequencing used PBMCs. This clonotype was sampled from a woman aged 25-40 years in good health and CMV-seronegative. The V and J genes are TRBV7-3 and TRBJ2-3, with TRBD2 matching over 16 bases. The CDR3 DNA sequence: TGTGCCAGCAGCTCGGGACTAGCGGGAGGGGGCGCAGATACGCAGTATTTT. Translating gives CASSSGLAGGGADTQYF.